This T cell receptor (beta chain) derives from a study of cytomegalovirus exposure and HLA in healthy donors. The PCR had 60 Vbeta and 13 Jbeta primers. TCRdb keeps only in-frame clones here, not all; method: immunoSEQ multiplex PCR. The sample lists 95,000 to 150,000 clones; more than 75% were seen once. The V end was cut by 2 bases, the J end by 4 bases, with 10 bases between. Germline V gene sequence: CDR1 ENHRY, CDR2 SYGVKD. This CDR3 has 14 residues. Sequencing used PBMCs. This TCR was sampled from a man aged 30-40 years in good health and CMV-seropositive. The chain uses TRBV10-3 and TRBJ2-3; TRBD1 might be the D (6 bases). This CDR3 reads CAISEAGGADTQYF. CDR3 bases: TGTGCCATCAGTGAGGCTGGGGGCGCAGATACGCAGTATTTT.